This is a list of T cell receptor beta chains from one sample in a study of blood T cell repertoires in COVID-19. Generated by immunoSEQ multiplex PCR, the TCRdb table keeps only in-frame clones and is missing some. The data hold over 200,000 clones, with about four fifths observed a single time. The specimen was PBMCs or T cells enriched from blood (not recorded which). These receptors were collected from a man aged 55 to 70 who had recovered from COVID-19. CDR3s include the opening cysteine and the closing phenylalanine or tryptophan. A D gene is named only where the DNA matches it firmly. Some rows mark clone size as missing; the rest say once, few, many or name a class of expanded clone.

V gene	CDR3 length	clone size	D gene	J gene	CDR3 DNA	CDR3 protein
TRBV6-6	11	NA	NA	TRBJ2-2	TGTGCCAGCAGAGCATACGGGGAGCTGTTTTTT	CASRAYGELFF
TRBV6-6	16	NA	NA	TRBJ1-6	TGTGCCAGCAGTCTCTACGCGACGGGAACCCATTCACCCCTCCACTTT	CASSLYATGTHSPLHF
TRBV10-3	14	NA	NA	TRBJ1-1	TGTGCCATCAGAAGCCAAGGGGTATCCACTGAAGCTTTCTTT	CAIRSQGVSTEAFF
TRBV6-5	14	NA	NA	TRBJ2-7	TGTGCCAGCAGTAATCCAATGAGCTCCTACGAGCAGTACTTC	CASSNPMSSYEQYF
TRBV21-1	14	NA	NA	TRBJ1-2	TGTGCCAGCAGCAACTGGACAGGGGGAAGAGGCTACACCTTC	CASSNWTGGRGYTF
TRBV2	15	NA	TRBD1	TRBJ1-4	TGTGCCAGCAGGGACAGGGGGCTGGCTAATGAAAAACTGTTTTTT	CASRDRGLANEKLFF
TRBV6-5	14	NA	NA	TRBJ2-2	TGTGCCAGCAGTTACCGACAGGAGGCCGGGGAGCTGTTTTTT	CASSYRQEAGELFF
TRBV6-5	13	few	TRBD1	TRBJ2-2	TGTGCCAGCAGGACAGGGTACACCGGGGAGCTGTTTTTT	CASRTGYTGELFF
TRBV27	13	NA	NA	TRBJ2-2	TGTGCCAGCAGCCTCTTAATTACCGGGGAGCTGTTTTTT	CASSLLITGELFF
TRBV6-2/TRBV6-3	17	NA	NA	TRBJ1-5	TGTGCCAGCAGTTACTCGGGGGCAGGGGATAGCAATCAGCCCCAGCATTTT	CASSYSGAGDSNQPQHF
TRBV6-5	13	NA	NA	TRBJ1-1	TGTGCCAGCCTGACAGATCAGAACACTGAAGCTTTCTTT	CASLTDQNTEAFF
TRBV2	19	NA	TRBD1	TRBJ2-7	TGTGCCAGCAGTGAAGGACTCGGCGTTTGGACAGGGGGAGCCTACGAGCAGTACTTC	CASSEGLGVWTGGAYEQYF
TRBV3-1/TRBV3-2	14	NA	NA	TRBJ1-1	TGTGCCAGCAGCCAAATCAGACAGAACTCTGAAGCTTTCTTT	CASSQIRQNSEAFF
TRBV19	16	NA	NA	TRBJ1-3	TGTGCCAGTAGAAGCCCCAGCGGATTTGCTGGAAACACCATATATTTT	CASRSPSGFAGNTIYF
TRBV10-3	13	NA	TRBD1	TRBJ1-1	TGTGCCATCAGGACAGGGCCCGGTGGTGAAGCTTTCTTT	CAIRTGPGGEAFF
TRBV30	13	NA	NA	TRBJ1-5	TGTGCCTGGAGTATTGACAGTTTGCAGCCCCAGCATTTT	CAWSIDSLQPQHF
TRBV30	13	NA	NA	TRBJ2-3	TGTGCCTGGAGTTCGTCCTCTGCAGATACGCAGTATTTT	CAWSSSSADTQYF
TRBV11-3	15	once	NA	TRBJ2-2	TGTGCCAGCACCCTCCGGACTGGGTTCCCCGGGGAGCTGTTTTTT	CASTLRTGFPGELFF
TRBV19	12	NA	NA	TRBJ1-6	TGTGCCAGTAGTTTTAACAGGGAGCCCCTCCACTTT	CASSFNREPLHF
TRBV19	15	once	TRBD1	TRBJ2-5	TGTGCCAGTAGTATGCTGGGACAGCTACAAGAGACCCAGTACTTC	CASSMLGQLQETQYF
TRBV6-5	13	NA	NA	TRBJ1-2	TGTGCCAGCAGGGAGATTCAAGCCTATGGCTACACCTTC	CASREIQAYGYTF
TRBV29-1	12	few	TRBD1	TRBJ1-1	TGCAGCGTAAGGACAGGCGACACTGAAGCTTTCTTT	CSVRTGDTEAFF
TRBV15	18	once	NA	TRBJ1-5	TGTGCCACCAGCAGAGGGTCAGGGCCCTCTTATAGCAATCAGCCCCAGCATTTT	CATSRGSGPSYSNQPQHF
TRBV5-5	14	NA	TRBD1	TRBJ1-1	TGTGCCAGCAGCTTTGGGACAGGGTATACTGAAGCTTTCTTT	CASSFGTGYTEAFF
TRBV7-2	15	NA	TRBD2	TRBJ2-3	TGTGCCAGCAGCTTTGGTAGCGGGACTTCAGATACGCAGTATTTT	CASSFGSGTSDTQYF
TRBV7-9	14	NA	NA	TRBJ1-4	TGTGCCAGCAGCTTGAACAGGGCGGAGGAAAAACTGTTTTTT	CASSLNRAEEKLFF
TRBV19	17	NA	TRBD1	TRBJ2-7	TGTGCCAGTAGTATAGGCCCCGGGACAGGGAACATCTACGAGCAGTACTTC	CASSIGPGTGNIYEQYF
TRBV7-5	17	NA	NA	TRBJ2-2	TGTGCCAGAAGCTTAAATAGTTCCGGGGTGAACACCGGGGAGCTGTTTTTT	CARSLNSSGVNTGELFF
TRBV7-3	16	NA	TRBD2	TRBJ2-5	TGTGCCAGCAGCTTACTAGCGGGGGGCAGGCGAGAGACCCAGTACTTC	CASSLLAGGRRETQYF
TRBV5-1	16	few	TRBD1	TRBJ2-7	TGCGCCAGCAGCCCGGCCGGGACAGGGGGTCGGGGCGAGCAGTACTTC	CASSPAGTGGRGEQYF
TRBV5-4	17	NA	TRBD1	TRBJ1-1	TGTGCCAGCAGCTTGGGACAGGGAGGATTTGGGAAGGCTGAAGCTTTCTTT	CASSLGQGGFGKAEAFF
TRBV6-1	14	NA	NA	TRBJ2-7	TGTGCCAGCAGTGAAGCGGCCAGGGCCTACGAGCAGTACTTC	CASSEAARAYEQYF
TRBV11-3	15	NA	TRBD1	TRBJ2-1	TGTGCCAGCAGCCAAATCCGGGACAGGGACAATGAGCAGTTCTTC	CASSQIRDRDNEQFF
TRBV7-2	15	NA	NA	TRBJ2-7	TGTGCCAGCAGCTGGCTCGGGGGGCATTCCTACGAGCAGTACTTC	CASSWLGGHSYEQYF
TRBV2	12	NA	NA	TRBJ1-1	TGTGCCAGCATCCTACTGGACACTGAAGCTTTCTTT	CASILLDTEAFF
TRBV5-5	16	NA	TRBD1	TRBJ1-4	TGTGCCAGCAGCATCGGACAGGGGATAACTAATGAAAAACTGTTTTTT	CASSIGQGITNEKLFF
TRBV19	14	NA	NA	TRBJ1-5	TGTGCCAGTAGTATAGGGAGGGCGGGTCAGCCCCAGCATTTT	CASSIGRAGQPQHF
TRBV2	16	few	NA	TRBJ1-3	TGTGCCAGCAGTGAACCGGTGATCAACTCTGGAAACACCATATATTTT	CASSEPVINSGNTIYF
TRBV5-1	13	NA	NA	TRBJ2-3	TGCGCCAGCAGCTTATCTCAGGGGGATACGCAGTATTTT	CASSLSQGDTQYF
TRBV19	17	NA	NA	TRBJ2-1	TGTGCCAGTAGTGGCCGCTGGGCGGGGCGAGACGGCAATGAGCAGTTCTTC	CASSGRWAGRDGNEQFF
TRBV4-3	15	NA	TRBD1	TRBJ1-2	TGCGCCAGCAGCCAAGAGGGCGGACAGGGGCGAGGCTACACCTTC	CASSQEGGQGRGYTF
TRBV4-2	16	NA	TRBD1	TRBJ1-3	TGTGCCAGCAGCCAAGATTCCGGGACAGCTGGAAACACCATATATTTT	CASSQDSGTAGNTIYF
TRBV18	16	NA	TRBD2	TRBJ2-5	TGTGCCAGCTCACCACCGAGGAGGCGGGGGACAGAGACCCAGTACTTC	CASSPPRRRGTETQYF
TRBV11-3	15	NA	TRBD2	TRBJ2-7	TGTGCCAGCAGCAAACTAGCGGCCTCCCTAGATGAGCAGTACTTC	CASSKLAASLDEQYF
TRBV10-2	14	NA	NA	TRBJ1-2	TGCGCCAGCAGTGCTGCACAGGCCCTCTATGGCTACACCTTC	CASSAAQALYGYTF